This T cell receptor beta chain derives from a study of blood T cell repertoires in COVID-19. In the study overall: In each case, the material was cDNA or gDNA derived from T cells, B-cell-depleted T cells, or PBMCs.

The ends were cut back, 6 bases at V and 6 bases at J, with 15 bases in the middle. This CDR3 is 13 amino acids long. Germline assignment: CDR1 MDHEN and CDR2 SYDVKM. The protocol was immunoSEQ multiplex PCR, while the TCRdb copy is restricted to in-frame clones and leaves out a portion. The sample yields tens of thousands of clones, roughly 79% seen once. This clone showed up just once. This TCR derives from a man older than 75 with acute or convalescent COVID-19. The chain carries TRBV28 and TRBJ2-7, with D perhaps TRBD2 (6 bases). Sequenced: peripheral blood. CDR3 in DNA: TGTGCCAGCAGGCCCGCGGGGTGGGTCGAGCAGTACTTC. It encodes CASRPAGWVEQYF.